These 22 T cell receptor beta chains came from one sample sequenced in a study of cytomegalovirus exposure and HLA in healthy donors. Profiling relied on immunoSEQ multiplex PCR, and the TCRdb table lists in-frame clones only, not all of them. The sample shows 150,000 to 200,000 clones, approximately 80% of them seen only once. The material sequenced was PBMCs. Source of these receptors: a man aged 30 to 39 in good health and CMV-seropositive.

V and J are TRBV4-2 and TRBJ1-2, with 9 bases matching TRBD1. This CDR3 has 17 residues. Trimming at V came to 0 bases and at J to 3 bases, leaving 8 bases not matched to a gene. Germline CDR1 and CDR2: LGHNA and YNFKEQ. The CDR3 is CASSQDLATGGDYGYTF. The CDR3 coding sequence is TGTGCCAGCAGCCAAGATCTTGCGACAGGGGGAGACTATGGCTACACCTTC.

The table lists this clone with a count of one. V gene TRBV5-4 combines with J gene TRBJ2-7, with 7 bases matching TRBD1. J gave up 5 bases and V 4 bases, and 3 bases lay outside the gene matches. The CDR3 totals 12 residues. Germline CDR1 and CDR2: SGHNT and YYREEE (reference sequence). Here the CDR3 reads CASSPGQHEQYF. The CDR3 coding sequence is TGTGCCAGCAGCCCGGGACAGCACGAGCAGTACTTC. The full variable domain, completed using reference TRBV5-4 and TRBJ2-7, is ETGVTQSPTHLIKTRGQQVTLRCSSQSGHNTVSWYQQALGQGPQFIFQYYREEENGRGNFPPRFSGLQFPNYSSELNVNALELDDSALYLCASSPGQHEQYFGPGTRLTVT.

This clone is a singleton in its sample. The J gene is TRBJ1-1, the V gene TRBV7-9, with D tentatively TRBD1 (5 bases). The CDR3 is made up of 14 amino acids. The V gene's germline CDR1 is SEHNR and CDR2 FQNEAQ (reference sequence). Deletions cut 4 bases from V and 4 bases from J, with 13 bases between. The DNA of the CDR3 is TGTGCCAGCAGCTCCCTGGGGGGTGGCACTGAAGCTTTCTTT. Translated: CASSSLGGGTEAFF.

This sequence joins TRBV4-3 and TRBJ2-5, with D possibly TRBD2 on 5 matching bases. The CDR3 is 15 residues long. The germline V gene has CDR1 LGHNA and CDR2 YSLEER. Between the trimmed V and J ends, which lost 1 base and 3 bases, there was a span of 12 bases. CDR3 sequence (DNA): TGCGCCAGCAGCCAAGGCCCGGGGTCCAAAGAGACCCAGTACTTC. Protein: CASSQGPGSKETQYF.

The genes are TRBV11-3 and TRBJ2-3, with unresolved D. Germline lookup yields CDR1 SGHNT and CDR2 YENEEA. The CDR3 contains 13 residues. Trimming cost V 4 bases and J 2 bases, with 7 bases left between them. The CDR3 loop reads CASSSLNTDTQYF. The CDR3, as DNA: TGTGCCAGCAGCTCTTTAAACACAGATACGCAGTATTTT.

The chain uses TRBV5-5 and TRBJ1-5; 7 nucleotides align to TRBD1. The V and J ends lost 0 bases and 7 bases, in that order; junction bases with no gene match: 4. The CDR3 sequence is 14 residues long. From germline, CDR1 is SGHKS and CDR2 YYEKEE (reference sequence). CDR3 coding DNA: TGTGCCAGCAGCTTGGGACAGGGTGGACAGCCCCAGCATTTT. Protein sequence: CASSLGQGGQPQHF.

The CDR3 coding sequence is TGTGCCAGTACAGGGGGCGCGGCGGACGAGCAGTACTTC. Protein sequence: CASTGGAADEQYF. The rearrangement links TRBV19 to TRBJ2-7; 8 bases fit TRBD1. V lost 7 bases, J lost 5 bases, and 7 bases stayed unmatched. CDR1 is LNHDA and CDR2 is SQIVND in the germline V gene (reference sequence). CDR3 length equals 13 residues.

The chain couples TRBV15 to TRBJ2-7; TRBD1 agrees at 10 bases. This CDR3 comprises 15 residues. CDR1 is LNHNV and CDR2 is YYDKDF in the germline V gene (reference sequence). J gave up 7 bases and V 5 bases, and 11 bases lay outside the gene matches. The DNA of the CDR3 is TGTGCCACCAGCGGTGGGGGGACAGGGGTATGGGAGCAGTACTTC. This codes for CATSGGGTGVWEQYF.

The CDR3 nucleotides are TGTGCCAGCAGCACCACTAGAGGTTATAGCAATCAGCCCCAGCATTTT. Its translation: CASSTTRGYSNQPQHF. The chain combines TRBV7-9 with TRBJ1-5, with D unclear. Trimming shortened V by 5 bases and J by 0 bases, and 14 bases separated the two germline ends. The CDR3 sequence is 16 residues long. CDR1 is SEHNR and CDR2 is FQNEAQ in the germline V gene (reference sequence).

The chain couples TRBV4-3 to TRBJ2-1, with 10 bases lining up with TRBD1. The germline V gene encodes CDR1 LGHNA and CDR2 YSLEER. The CDR3 length is 16 residues. The V gene end was trimmed by 0 bases and the J gene end by 4 bases; junction bases not matched to a gene: 3. As DNA, the CDR3 is TGCGCCAGCAGCCAAGATTGGGGACAGGGGTACAATGAGCAGTTCTTC. This encodes CASSQDWGQGYNEQFF.

This clone is a singleton in its sample. The gene calls are TRBV25-1 and TRBJ2-6; 7 bases are shared with TRBD1. Germline V lookup: CDR1 MGHDK, CDR2 SYGVNS. The CDR3 sequence is 18 residues long. Trimming took 4 bases from V and 0 from J; bases not matched to a gene: 9. CDR3 protein: CASSATGTVASGANVLTF. CDR3 DNA: TGTGCCAGCAGTGCTACCGGGACAGTAGCCTCTGGGGCCAACGTCCTGACTTTC.

The sample holds a few counts of this clone. The DNA for the CDR3 is TGTGCCAGCAGCTGGACAGGGGGGGCCGGGGAGCTGTTTTTT. The encoded protein is CASSWTGGAGELFF. The chain combines TRBV7-2 with TRBJ2-2; 10 positions match TRBD1. The CDR3 loop spans 14 amino acids. With V trimmed by 4 bases and J by 6 bases, 2 bases remained unmatched. Germline-derived CDR1 and CDR2 are SGHTA and FQGNSA.

The chain employs TRBV7-2 and TRBJ2-7; 8 positions match TRBD1. CDR3 length: 13 amino acids. Germline-derived CDR1 and CDR2 are SGHTA and FQGNSA. V shed 4 bases and J 7 bases; nucleotides not matched to a gene: 6. The CDR3 sequence: CASSWGQVKEQYF. The CDR3 coding sequence is TGTGCCAGCAGCTGGGGACAGGTGAAAGAGCAGTACTTC.

The CDR3 is CAMGQGAGGANVLTF. The CDR3 DNA reads TGTGCCATGGGACAGGGGGCCGGAGGGGCCAACGTCCTGACTTTC. The chain employs TRBV10-3 and TRBJ2-6; 12 bases line up with TRBD1. V dropped 9 bases and J dropped 4; count of bases not matched to a gene: 4. Germline V gene lookup returns CDR1 ENHRY and CDR2 SYGVKD. This CDR3 has 15 residues.

CDR3 residues: CASSESLGLGYGYTF. CDR3 in DNA: TGCGCCAGCAGTGAGTCGCTGGGGCTCGGCTATGGCTACACCTTC. The rearrangement joins TRBV10-2 to TRBJ1-2, with D possibly matching TRBD1 (5 bases). The CDR3 has 15 residues. Germline CDR1 and CDR2: WSHSY and SAAADI. V dropped 0 bases and J dropped 4 bases, with 12 bases sitting between them.

This clone was counted a single time. DNA for the CDR3: TGTGCCACCCTACTAAGATTTGGGGAGCAGTACTTC. This sequence encodes CATLLRFGEQYF. The genes are TRBV2 and TRBJ2-7; D is uncertain. V dropped 10 bases and J dropped 7 bases, with 17 bases sitting between them. Germline loops: CDR1 SNHLY, CDR2 FYNNEI. CDR3 length: 12 amino acids.

This clone has just one count. The gene calls are TRBV5-6 and TRBJ2-7; 7 bases map to TRBD1. The length of the CDR3 is 15 residues. The trim removed 1 base at V and 3 bases at J, leaving 7 bases unmatched. The germline gives CDR1 SGHDT, CDR2 YYEEEE. The CDR3 bases are TGTGCCAGCAGCTTGTTTGTGACAGGGTACTACGAGCAGTACTTC. The encoded protein is CASSLFVTGYYEQYF.

The chain recombines TRBV6-1 with TRBJ2-1; possibly TRBD1 for D (6 bases). V lost 0 bases to trimming and J lost 4 bases, with 10 bases between them. The CDR3 contains 15 residues. Germline lookup yields CDR1 MNHNS and CDR2 SASEGT. The chain's CDR3 is CASSEAGAQYNEQFF. The CDR3 DNA is TGTGCCAGCAGTGAAGCGGGGGCTCAGTACAATGAGCAGTTCTTC.

Concerning this clone: This sample includes further DNA sequences coding for the same CDR3. The chain is built from TRBV9 and TRBJ2-3, with D maybe TRBD2 (6 bases). Germline values: CDR1 SGDLS, CDR2 YYNGEE. This CDR3 contains 15 residues. The ends were cut back, 0 bases at V and 1 base at J, with 9 bases in the middle. The CDR3 sequence: CASSVEGLGTDTQYF. The CDR3 bases are TGTGCCAGCAGCGTAGAGGGACTCGGCACAGATACGCAGTATTTT. Combining the CDR3 with reference TRBV9 and TRBJ2-3 gives the whole variable domain DSGVTQTPKHLITATGQRVTLRCSPRSGDLSVYWYQQSLDQGLQFLIQYYNGEERAKGNILERFSAQQFPDLHSELNLSSLELGDSALYFCASSVEGLGTDTQYFGPGTRLTVL.

The gene calls are TRBV4-2 and TRBJ2-6; the D is unclear. The CDR3 extends over 16 amino acids. The germline V gene encodes CDR1 LGHNA and CDR2 YNFKEQ. Trimming cost V 0 bases and J 4 bases, with 10 bases left between them. The CDR3 sequence: CASSQDRSRGANVLTF. The CDR3 coding sequence is TGTGCCAGCAGCCAAGATAGGAGTAGGGGGGCCAACGTCCTGACTTTC.

The rearrangement uses TRBV27 and TRBJ2-2; 9 positions agree with TRBD2. The germline V gene has CDR1 MNHEY and CDR2 SMNVEV (reference sequence). V lost 5 bases and J lost 5; bases outside the gene matches: 9. This CDR3 comprises 16 residues. The CDR3 coding sequence is TGTGCCAGCAGTCCACCCGGGCTAGCGGGGACCGGGGAGCTGTTTTTT. Residues: CASSPPGLAGTGELFF.

The rearrangement uses TRBV4-2 and TRBJ2-3; no clear D gene. Germline CDR1 reads LGHNA; CDR2 reads YNFKEQ. The CDR3 sequence is 15 residues long. Trimming took 4 bases from V and 0 from J, leaving 11 bases between them. This CDR3 reads CASSPAESSTDTQYF. Here the CDR3 DNA reads TGTGCCAGCAGCCCCGCGGAGTCTAGCACAGATACGCAGTATTTT.